This T cell receptor (beta chain) was documented in a study of blood T cell repertoires in COVID-19. Study as a whole: The origin of the acute and convalescent COVID-19 samples was the United States, Italy and Spain. The analysed material was cDNA or gDNA that came from T cells, B-cell-depleted T cells, or PBMCs.

In the authors' workflow: It was from reference gene primer amplification that nucleated cell counts were estimated. TCRdb's table, derived via immunoSEQ multiplex PCR, lists solely in-frame clones and lacks some. V, J and clone size derive from that table, while D and trimming were established from the DNA sequence. Of 70,000 to 95,000 clones listed, 90% to 95% are singletons. Deletions cut 6 bases from V and 3 bases from J, with 12 bases between. Per germline, CDR1 ENHRY and CDR2 SYGVKD. The CDR3 is 14 residues long. This clonotype was sampled from a human donor with active COVID-19. The donor label of this sample is uncertain. The sequenced sample consisted of peripheral blood. J is TRBJ2-1 and V is TRBV10-3; no firm D call. CDR3: CAISDKDNYNEQFF. CDR3 DNA sequence: TGTGCCATCAGCGATAAAGACAACTACAATGAGCAGTTCTTC.